This T cell receptor (beta chain) was retrieved from a study of molecular identifiers for immune sequencing clone quantification (dated 2018 in TCRdb). For the wider study: For a replicate experiment, RNA from around 20,000 or 100,000 naive CD8 T cells was divided into five aliquots, of which four were sequenced. This methods study benchmarked molecular-identifier clustering-based TCR repertoire sequencing (MIDCIRS) and TCR RNA copy counting, using CD8 T cells to do so. The full study reports these points: In CMV-specific effector cells, clones with more than 20 RNA copies accounted for over 98% of molecules, whereas in naive cells such clones accounted for under 1%. Spiked-in Jurkat TCR RNA equivalent to a single cell was reported to be detectable even among more than 900,000 naive CD8 T cells. Modeling indicated roughly 3.3 TCR RNA copies recovered per cell, compared with roughly 10 by digital PCR, which implies a capture efficiency of around 30%. When barcode sub-clustering was omitted, TCR diversity was inflated by chimeric consensus sequences, with chimeras reaching as high as 47%. The naive libraries included spiked-in Jurkat TCR RNA (about ten copies' worth), and this Jurkat TCR RNA is not part of the donor repertoire. Highly expanded clone sizes could be underestimated because identical TCR molecules may share a barcode.

Library preparation used PCR. Sequencer: Illumina HiSeq 4000. Bulk TCR libraries were prepared as previously described, using TCR primers listed in Table S5. The Qiagen AllPrep DNA/RNA kit was used to purify total RNA. Before analysis, reads from multiple sequencing runs of the same library were pooled. The authors processed their data as follows. Only reads with exact TCR constant sequence were kept, trimmed to 150 nt, and grouped by their 12-nt molecular barcodes. Within each barcode group, reads were sub-clustered at a 15% Levenshtein threshold, and quality-weighted consensus sequences were built per RNA molecule. Non-functional sequences were excluded, and lower-count sequences lying one edit away from another sequence were also excluded. Based on a fit of two negative binomial distributions, barcode sub-clusters having less than 20% of the maximum read count were discarded. TCRdb trimmed the raw reads at Q25, called clones with MiXCR and kept productive beta chains. For every CDR3 protein sequence, its rows merge into one entry that carries the most common genes and DNA. The V and J calls come from TCRdb's annotation, not from the publication. Across this sample there are about half a million distinct CDR3 sequences, with over 20% seen only once. Around 0.86% of the sample rests with the top ten.

This clonotype was detected only a few times. Its recognized antigen is unknown. Base qualities are not at hand, and no much larger clone is one base apart. Libraries of naive CD8 T cells were built from anywhere between roughly 17,000 and 1,000,000 sorted cells, with 10%, 30% or 50% of the purified RNA used. Naive CD8 T cells, defined as CD8+CD4-CCR7+CD45RA+, were FACS-sorted into RLT Plus buffer on a BD FACSAria II. Detection sensitivity was tested by spiking Jurkat RNA equal to about 10 TCR copies' worth into samples containing roughly 19,000-1,000,000 naive CD8 T cells. CD8 T cells were enriched with RosetteSep CD8+ T Cell Enrichment Cocktail and Ficoll-Paque, followed by ACK red cell lysis. The clonotype comes from a human donor in good health. Some libraries in this study had Jurkat cell RNA spiked in. The sequenced material came from naive CD8+ T cells from blood, with Jurkat cell RNA spiked in. Taken with the paper, the label for cell subset or site translates to: FACS-sorted CD8+CD4-CCR7+CD45RA+ naive T cells.

The CDR3 loop reads CASSESQVTGELFF. The nucleotide sequence is given as TGTGCCAGCAGTGAATCCCAAGTAACCGGGGAGCTGTTTTTT. The chain employs TRBV25-1 and TRBJ2-2; the D gene assignment is ambiguous. Spanning cysteine to phenylalanine, the CDR3 consists of 14 amino acids. Left in the record is the CDR3 DNA by itself, 42 bases read in frame from the first base. CDR1 and CDR2 (MGHDK, SYGVNS) derive from the germline V gene. Trimming removed 1 base from V and 5 bases from J, leaving 8 bases between the germline ends.